Listed below are T cell receptor beta chains from one sample, sequenced in a study of blood T cell repertoires in COVID-19. Libraries were prepared by immunoSEQ multiplex PCR; TCRdb keeps only in-frame clonotypes and omits some of them. This sample has 200,000 to 250,000 clones, with around 80% found just once. Specimen: peripheral blood. Receptors originate from a woman under 40 with COVID-19, enrolled during active disease. Each CDR3 is given with its conserved first and last residue. D genes are given only for firm matches. Some rows mark clone size as missing; the rest say once, few, many or name a class of expanded clone.

v_call: TRBV6-5; d_call: NA; j_call: TRBJ2-7; clone_size: once; cdr3_nt: TGTGCCAGCAGAGGCGGACAGTGGAAGGGATACGAGCAGTACTTC; cdr3_aa: CASRGGQWKGYEQYF
v_call: TRBV2; d_call: NA; j_call: TRBJ1-5; clone_size: NA; cdr3_nt: TGTGCCAGCAGCGAGATAAGCAATCAGCCCCAGCATTTT; cdr3_aa: CASSEISNQPQHF
v_call: TRBV6-5; d_call: NA; j_call: TRBJ2-4; clone_size: NA; cdr3_nt: TGTGCCAGCAGCTCCCTGGACACGAACATTCAGTACTTC; cdr3_aa: CASSSLDTNIQYF
v_call: TRBV7-3; d_call: TRBD1; j_call: TRBJ2-6; clone_size: NA; cdr3_nt: TGTGCCAGCAGCTCAGGGGGTTCTGGGGCCAACGTCCTGACTTTC; cdr3_aa: CASSSGGSGANVLTF
v_call: TRBV7-2; d_call: NA; j_call: TRBJ2-6; clone_size: NA; cdr3_nt: TGTGCCAGCAGTCGACAGAACTCTGGGGCCAACGTCCTGACTTTC; cdr3_aa: CASSRQNSGANVLTF
v_call: TRBV27; d_call: TRBD1; j_call: TRBJ1-1; clone_size: NA; cdr3_nt: TGTGCCAGCAGTTTCGGACAGGGGGCGCGTGCTTTCTTT; cdr3_aa: CASSFGQGARAFF
v_call: TRBV7-6; d_call: NA; j_call: TRBJ1-6; clone_size: NA; cdr3_nt: TGTGCCAGCAGCTTAGCTTCCGGGATCAGTGAGGGCTCCTATAATTCACCCCTCCACTTT; cdr3_aa: CASSLASGISEGSYNSPLHF
v_call: TRBV5-1; d_call: NA; j_call: TRBJ2-1; clone_size: NA; cdr3_nt: TGCGCCAGCAGCCAAAGAGACGGGAGCGGTGAGCAGTTCTTC; cdr3_aa: CASSQRDGSGEQFF
v_call: TRBV6-5; d_call: TRBD1; j_call: TRBJ1-1; clone_size: NA; cdr3_nt: TGTGCCAGCTCCCTGACAGGGATGAACACTGAAGCTTTCTTT; cdr3_aa: CASSLTGMNTEAFF
v_call: TRBV19; d_call: TRBD2; j_call: TRBJ2-3; clone_size: once; cdr3_nt: TGTGCCAGTAGCCCAGGGACTAGCGGGGGGGCAGATACGCAGTATTTT; cdr3_aa: CASSPGTSGGADTQYF
v_call: TRBV11-2; d_call: NA; j_call: TRBJ2-3; clone_size: NA; cdr3_nt: TGTGCCAGCAGCCCCTTGGGGGGGGCAACTAGCACAGATACGCAGTATTTT; cdr3_aa: CASSPLGGATSTDTQYF
v_call: TRBV7-2; d_call: NA; j_call: TRBJ1-5; clone_size: NA; cdr3_nt: TGTGCCAGCAGCTTAAACCCTAATAGCAATCAGCCCCAGCATTTT; cdr3_aa: CASSLNPNSNQPQHF
v_call: TRBV12-5; d_call: TRBD1; j_call: TRBJ2-1; clone_size: NA; cdr3_nt: TGTGCTAGTGGTCCTTCCACCGGGACAGGGTACTACAATGAGCAGTTCTTC; cdr3_aa: CASGPSTGTGYYNEQFF
v_call: TRBV5-1; d_call: NA; j_call: TRBJ1-2; clone_size: NA; cdr3_nt: TGCGCCAGCAGGGACAGCTATGGCTACACCTTC; cdr3_aa: CASRDSYGYTF